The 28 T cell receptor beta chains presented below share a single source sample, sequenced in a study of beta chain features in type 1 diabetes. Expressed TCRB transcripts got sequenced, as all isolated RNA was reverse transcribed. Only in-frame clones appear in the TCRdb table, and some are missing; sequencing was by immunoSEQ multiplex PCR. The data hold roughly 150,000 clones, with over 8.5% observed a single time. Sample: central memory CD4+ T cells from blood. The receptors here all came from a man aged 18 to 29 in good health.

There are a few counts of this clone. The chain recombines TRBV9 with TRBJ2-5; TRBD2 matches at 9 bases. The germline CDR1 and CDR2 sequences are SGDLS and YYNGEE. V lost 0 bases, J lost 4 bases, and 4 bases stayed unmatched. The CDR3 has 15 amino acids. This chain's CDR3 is CASSVDGSGRETQYF. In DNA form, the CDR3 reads TGTGCCAGCAGCGTAGATGGTAGCGGGAGAGAGACCCAGTACTTC.

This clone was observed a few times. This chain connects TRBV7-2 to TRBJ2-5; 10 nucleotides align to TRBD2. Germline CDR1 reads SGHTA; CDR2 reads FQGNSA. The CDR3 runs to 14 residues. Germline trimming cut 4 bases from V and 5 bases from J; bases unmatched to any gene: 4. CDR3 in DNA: TGTGCCAGCAGCTCGAGCGGGAGGGGGGAGACCCAGTACTTC. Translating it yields CASSSSGRGETQYF.

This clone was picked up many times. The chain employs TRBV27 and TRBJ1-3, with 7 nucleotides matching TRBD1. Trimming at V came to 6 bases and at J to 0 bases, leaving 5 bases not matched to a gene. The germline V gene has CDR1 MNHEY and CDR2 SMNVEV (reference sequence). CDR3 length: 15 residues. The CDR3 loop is CASSPRTGSGNTIYF. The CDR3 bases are TGTGCCAGCAGCCCGAGGACAGGCTCTGGAAACACCATATATTTT.

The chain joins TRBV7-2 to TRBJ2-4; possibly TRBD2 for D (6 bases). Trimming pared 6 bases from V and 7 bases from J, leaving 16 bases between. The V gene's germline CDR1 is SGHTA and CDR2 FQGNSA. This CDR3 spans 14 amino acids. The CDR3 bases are TGTGCCAGCAGGAATTCCCGGGGGTCGAACATTCAGTACTTC. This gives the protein CASRNSRGSNIQYF.

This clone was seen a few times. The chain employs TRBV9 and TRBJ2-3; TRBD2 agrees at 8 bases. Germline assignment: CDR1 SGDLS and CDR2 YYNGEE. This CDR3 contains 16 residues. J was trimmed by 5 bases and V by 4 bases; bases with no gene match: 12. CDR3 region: CASSSRGSGGLDTQYF. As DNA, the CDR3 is TGTGCCAGCAGCTCCCGCGGAAGCGGGGGCCTAGATACGCAGTATTTT.

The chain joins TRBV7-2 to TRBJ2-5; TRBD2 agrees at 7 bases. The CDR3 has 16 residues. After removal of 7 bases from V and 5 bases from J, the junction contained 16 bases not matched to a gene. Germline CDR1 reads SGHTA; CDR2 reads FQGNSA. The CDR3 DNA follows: TGTGCCAGCACCTCCAGCGGTGGGAGGGCCAGGGAGACCCAGTACTTC. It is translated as CASTSSGGRARETQYF.

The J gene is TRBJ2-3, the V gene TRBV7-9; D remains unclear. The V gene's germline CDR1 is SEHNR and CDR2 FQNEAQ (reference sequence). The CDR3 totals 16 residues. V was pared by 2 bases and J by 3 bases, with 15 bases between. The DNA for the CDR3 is TGTGCCAGCAGCTTAAAAGCAGAGCTTTTAACAGATACGCAGTATTTT. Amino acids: CASSLKAELLTDTQYF.

The CDR3 region is CASTRAGGTTDTQYF. DNA of the CDR3: TGTGCCAGCACCAGAGCGGGGGGGACCACAGATACGCAGTATTTT. The genes are TRBV7-2 and TRBJ2-3; 10 positions match TRBD2. The CDR3 covers 15 residues. Germline trimming cut 7 bases from V and 2 bases from J; bases unmatched to any gene: 6. In germline, CDR1 is SGHTA, CDR2 FQGNSA.

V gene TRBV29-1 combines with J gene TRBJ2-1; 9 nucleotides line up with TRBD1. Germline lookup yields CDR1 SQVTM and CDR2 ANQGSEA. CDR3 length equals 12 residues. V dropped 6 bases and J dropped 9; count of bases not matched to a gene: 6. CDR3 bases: TGCAGCGTAGCCCGGGACAGGGTTGAGCAGTTCTTC. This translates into CSVARDRVEQFF.

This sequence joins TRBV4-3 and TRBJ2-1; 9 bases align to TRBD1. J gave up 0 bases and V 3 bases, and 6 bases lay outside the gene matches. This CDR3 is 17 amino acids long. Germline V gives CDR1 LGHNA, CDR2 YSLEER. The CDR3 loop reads CASSQDRGLSSYNEQFF. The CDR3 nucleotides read TGCGCCAGCAGCCAGGACAGGGGCCTCAGCTCCTACAATGAGCAGTTCTTC.

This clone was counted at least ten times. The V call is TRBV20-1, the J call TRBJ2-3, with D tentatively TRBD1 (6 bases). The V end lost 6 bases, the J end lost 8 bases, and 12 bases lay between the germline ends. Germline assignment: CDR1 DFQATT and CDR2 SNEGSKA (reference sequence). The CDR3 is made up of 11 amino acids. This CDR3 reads CSAIDRFTQYF. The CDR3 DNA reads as TGCAGTGCCATAGACAGGTTTACGCAGTATTTT.

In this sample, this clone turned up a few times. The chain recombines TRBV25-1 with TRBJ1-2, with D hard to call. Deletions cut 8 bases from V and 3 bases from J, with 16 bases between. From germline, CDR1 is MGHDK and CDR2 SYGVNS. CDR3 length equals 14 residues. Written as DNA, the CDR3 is TGTGCCAGCGTCGGAAGCAGTCCCTACTATGGCTACACCTTC. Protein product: CASVGSSPYYGYTF.

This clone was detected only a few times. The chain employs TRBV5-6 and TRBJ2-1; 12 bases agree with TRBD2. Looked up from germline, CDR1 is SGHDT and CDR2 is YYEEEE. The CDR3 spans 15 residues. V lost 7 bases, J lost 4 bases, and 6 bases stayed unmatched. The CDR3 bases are TGTGCCAGCGTAACACTAGCGGGAGGTTACAATGAGCAGTTCTTC. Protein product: CASVTLAGGYNEQFF. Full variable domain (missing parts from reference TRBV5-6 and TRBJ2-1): DAGVTQSPTHLIKTRGQQVTLRCSPKSGHDTVSWYQQALGQGPQFIFQYYEEEERQRGNFPDRFSGHQFPNYSSELNVNALLLGDSALYLCASVTLAGGYNEQFFGPGTRLTVL.

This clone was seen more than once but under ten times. CDR3 bases: TGTGCCGCACCCGGTCGCCGTGCAACTAATGAAAAACTGTTTTTT. This encodes CAAPGRRATNEKLFF. This chain uses TRBV14 with TRBJ1-4; D unclear. There are 15 residues in the CDR3. CDR1 is SGHDN and CDR2 is FVKESK in the germline V gene. The V end lost 11 bases, the J end lost 0 bases, and 16 bases lay between the germline ends.

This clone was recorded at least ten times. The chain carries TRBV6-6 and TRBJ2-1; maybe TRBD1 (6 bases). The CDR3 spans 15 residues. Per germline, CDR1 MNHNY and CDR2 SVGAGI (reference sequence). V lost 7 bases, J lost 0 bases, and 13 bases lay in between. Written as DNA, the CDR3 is TGTGCCAGCATTATGACAGGAGGCTCCTACAATGAGCAGTTCTTC. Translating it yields CASIMTGGSYNEQFF.

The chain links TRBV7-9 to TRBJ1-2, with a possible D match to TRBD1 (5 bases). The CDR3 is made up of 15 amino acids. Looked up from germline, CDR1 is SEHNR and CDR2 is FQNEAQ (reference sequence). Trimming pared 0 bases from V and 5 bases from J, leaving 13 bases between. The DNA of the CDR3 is TGTGCCAGCAGCTTAGCTTTGGCGGGACCTTATGGCTACACCTTC. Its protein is CASSLALAGPYGYTF.

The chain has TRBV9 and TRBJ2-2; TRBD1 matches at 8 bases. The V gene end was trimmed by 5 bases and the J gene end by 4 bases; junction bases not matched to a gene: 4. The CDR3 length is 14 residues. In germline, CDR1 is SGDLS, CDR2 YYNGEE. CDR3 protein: CASRFTGGTGELFF. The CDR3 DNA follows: TGTGCCAGCAGATTTACAGGGGGCACCGGGGAGCTGTTTTTT.

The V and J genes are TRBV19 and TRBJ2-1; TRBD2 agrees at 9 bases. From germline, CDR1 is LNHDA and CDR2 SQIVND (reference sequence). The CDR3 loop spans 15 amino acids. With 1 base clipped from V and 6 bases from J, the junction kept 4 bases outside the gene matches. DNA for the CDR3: TGTGCCAGTAGTATAGTGGGACTAGCTCTCAATGAGCAGTTCTTC. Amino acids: CASSIVGLALNEQFF. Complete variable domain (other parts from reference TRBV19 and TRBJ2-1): DGGITQSPKYLFRKEGQNVTLSCEQNLNHDAMYWYRQDPGQGLRLIYYSQIVNDFQKGDIAEGYSVSREKKESFPLTVTSAQKNPTAFYLCASSIVGLALNEQFFGPGTRLTVL.

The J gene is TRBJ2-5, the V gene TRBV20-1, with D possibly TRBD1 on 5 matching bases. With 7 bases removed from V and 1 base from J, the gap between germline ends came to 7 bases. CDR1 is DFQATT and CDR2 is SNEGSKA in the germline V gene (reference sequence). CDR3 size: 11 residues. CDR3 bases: TGCAGTGGTACAGGCCAAGAGACCCAGTACTTC. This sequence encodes CSGTGQETQYF.

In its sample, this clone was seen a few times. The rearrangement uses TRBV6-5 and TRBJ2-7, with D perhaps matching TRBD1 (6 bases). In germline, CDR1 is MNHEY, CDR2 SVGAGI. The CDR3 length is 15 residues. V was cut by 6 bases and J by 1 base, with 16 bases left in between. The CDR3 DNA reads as TGTGCCAGCAGACCGGGAACGGACAGTTCCTACGAGCAGTACTTC. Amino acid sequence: CASRPGTDSSYEQYF.

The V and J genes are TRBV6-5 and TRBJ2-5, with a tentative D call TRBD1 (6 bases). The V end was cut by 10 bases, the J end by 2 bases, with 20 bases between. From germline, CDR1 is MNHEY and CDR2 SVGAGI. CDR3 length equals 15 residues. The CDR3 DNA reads TGTGCCATGGGACACGGGTTCCTCGTTCAAGAGACCCAGTACTTC. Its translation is CAMGHGFLVQETQYF.

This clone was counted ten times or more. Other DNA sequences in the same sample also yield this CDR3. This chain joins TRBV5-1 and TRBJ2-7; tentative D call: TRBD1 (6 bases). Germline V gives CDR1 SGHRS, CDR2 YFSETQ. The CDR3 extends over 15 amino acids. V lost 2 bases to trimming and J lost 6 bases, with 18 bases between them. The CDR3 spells CASSLTQGLLGEQYF. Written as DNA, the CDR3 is TGCGCCAGCAGCTTAACACAGGGTCTTCTCGGCGAGCAGTACTTC.

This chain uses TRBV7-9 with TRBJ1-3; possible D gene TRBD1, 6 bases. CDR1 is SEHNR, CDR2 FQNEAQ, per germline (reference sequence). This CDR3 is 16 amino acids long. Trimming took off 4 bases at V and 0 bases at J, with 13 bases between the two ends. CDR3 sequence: CASSWADSYSGNTIYF. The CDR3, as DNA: TGTGCCAGCAGCTGGGCGGACAGCTACTCTGGAAACACCATATATTTT.

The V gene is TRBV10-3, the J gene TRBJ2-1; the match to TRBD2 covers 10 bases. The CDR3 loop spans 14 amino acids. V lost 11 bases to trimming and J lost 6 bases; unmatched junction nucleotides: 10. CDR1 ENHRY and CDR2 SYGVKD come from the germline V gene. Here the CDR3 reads CAVVSGGASNEQFF. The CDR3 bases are TGTGCCGTTGTGAGCGGGGGGGCCTCCAATGAGCAGTTCTTC.

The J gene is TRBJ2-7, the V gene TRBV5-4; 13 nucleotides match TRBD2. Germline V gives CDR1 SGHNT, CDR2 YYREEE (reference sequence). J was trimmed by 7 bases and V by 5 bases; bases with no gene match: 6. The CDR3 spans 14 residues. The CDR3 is CASRGTSGTEEQYF. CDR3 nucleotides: TGTGCCAGCAGGGGGACTAGCGGGACAGAGGAGCAGTACTTC.

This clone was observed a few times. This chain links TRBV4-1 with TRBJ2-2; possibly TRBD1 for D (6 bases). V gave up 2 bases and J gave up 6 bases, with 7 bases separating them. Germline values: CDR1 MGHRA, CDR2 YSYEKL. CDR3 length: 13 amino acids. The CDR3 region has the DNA TGCGCCAGCAGCCAACAGGGGTCCGGGGAGCTGTTTTTT. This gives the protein CASSQQGSGELFF.

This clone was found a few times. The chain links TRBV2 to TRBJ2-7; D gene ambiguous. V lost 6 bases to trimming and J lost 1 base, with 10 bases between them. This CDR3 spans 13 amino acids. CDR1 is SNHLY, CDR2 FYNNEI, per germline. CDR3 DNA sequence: TGTGCCAGCAGCCCCCAGTCGTCCTACGAGCAGTACTTC. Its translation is CASSPQSSYEQYF.

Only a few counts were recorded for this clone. DNA for the CDR3: TGTGCCAGCAGCGTAGAAGCGTCCAAAGACACTGAAGCTTTCTTT. Translation: CASSVEASKDTEAFF. The chain is built from TRBV9 and TRBJ1-1; D is uncertain. This CDR3 region has 15 residues. Deletions cut 0 bases from V and 3 bases from J, with 12 bases between. Germline-derived CDR1 and CDR2 are SGDLS and YYNGEE.